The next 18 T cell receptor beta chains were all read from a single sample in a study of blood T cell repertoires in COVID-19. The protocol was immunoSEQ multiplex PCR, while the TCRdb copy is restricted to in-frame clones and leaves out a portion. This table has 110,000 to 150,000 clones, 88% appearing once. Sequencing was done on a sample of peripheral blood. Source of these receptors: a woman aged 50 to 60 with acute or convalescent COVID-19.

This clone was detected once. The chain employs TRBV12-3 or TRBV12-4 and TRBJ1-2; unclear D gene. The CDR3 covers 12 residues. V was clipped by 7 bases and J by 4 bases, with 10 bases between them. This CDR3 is CASKQLSYGYTF. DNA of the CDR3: TGTGCCAGCAAACAGCTTTCCTATGGCTACACCTTC.

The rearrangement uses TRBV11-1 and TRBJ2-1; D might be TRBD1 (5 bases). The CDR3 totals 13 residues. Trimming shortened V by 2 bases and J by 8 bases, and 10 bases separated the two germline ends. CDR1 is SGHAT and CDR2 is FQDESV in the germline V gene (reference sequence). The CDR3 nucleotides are TGTGCCAGCAGCTTACAGGGAATCGATGAGCAGTTCTTC. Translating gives CASSLQGIDEQFF.

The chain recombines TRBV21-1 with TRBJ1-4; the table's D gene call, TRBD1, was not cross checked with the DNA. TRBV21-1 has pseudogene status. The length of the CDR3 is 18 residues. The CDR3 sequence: CASSNRPGQLRTNEKLFF. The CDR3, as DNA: TGTGCCAGCAGCAACAGACCGGGACAGTTGAGGACAAATGAAAAACTGTTTTTT.

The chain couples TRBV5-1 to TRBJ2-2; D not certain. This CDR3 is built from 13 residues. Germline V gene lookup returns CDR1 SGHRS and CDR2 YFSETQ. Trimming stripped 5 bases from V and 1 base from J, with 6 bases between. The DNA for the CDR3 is TGCGCCAGCAGAACCGGGAACACCGGGGAGCTGTTTTTT. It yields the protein CASRTGNTGELFF.

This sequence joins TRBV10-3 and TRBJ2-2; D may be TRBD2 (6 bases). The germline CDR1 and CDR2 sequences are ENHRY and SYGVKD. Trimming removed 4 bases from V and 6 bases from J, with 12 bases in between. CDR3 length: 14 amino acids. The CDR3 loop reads CAISAREDAGELFF. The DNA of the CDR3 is TGTGCCATCAGTGCCAGGGAGGACGCCGGGGAGCTGTTTTTT.

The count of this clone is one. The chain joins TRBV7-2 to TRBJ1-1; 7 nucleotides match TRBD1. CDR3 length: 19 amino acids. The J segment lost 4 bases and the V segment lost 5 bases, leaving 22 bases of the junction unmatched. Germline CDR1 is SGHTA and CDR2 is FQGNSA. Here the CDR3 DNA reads TGTGCCAGCAGCCAATCGGTTCCGGGACAGATAGGATGGGGCACTGAAGCTTTCTTT. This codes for CASSQSVPGQIGWGTEAFF.

CDR3 sequence (DNA): TGTGCCACCAGTGATTCGCTAGCGAGGGATGAGCAGTTCTTC. It codes for CATSDSLARDEQFF. The V gene is TRBV24-1, the J gene TRBJ2-1; maybe TRBD2 (6 bases). Trimming removed 2 bases from V and 8 bases from J, with 12 bases in between. CDR1 and CDR2 (germline): KGHDR, SFDVKD. CDR3 length: 14 amino acids.

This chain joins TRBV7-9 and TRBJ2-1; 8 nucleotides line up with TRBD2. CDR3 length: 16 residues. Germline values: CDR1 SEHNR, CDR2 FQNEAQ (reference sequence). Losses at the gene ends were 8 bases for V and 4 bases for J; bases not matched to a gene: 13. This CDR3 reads CASPESPAGDYNEQFF. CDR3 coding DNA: TGTGCCAGCCCCGAATCCCCAGCGGGGGATTACAATGAGCAGTTCTTC.

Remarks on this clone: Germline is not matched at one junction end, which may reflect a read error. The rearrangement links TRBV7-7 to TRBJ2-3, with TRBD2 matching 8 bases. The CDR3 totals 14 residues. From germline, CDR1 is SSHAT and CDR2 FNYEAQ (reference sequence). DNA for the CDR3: TGTGCTAGCAGCCGGGGACTAGGAGGCGATACGCAGTATTTT. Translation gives CASSRGLGGDTQYF.

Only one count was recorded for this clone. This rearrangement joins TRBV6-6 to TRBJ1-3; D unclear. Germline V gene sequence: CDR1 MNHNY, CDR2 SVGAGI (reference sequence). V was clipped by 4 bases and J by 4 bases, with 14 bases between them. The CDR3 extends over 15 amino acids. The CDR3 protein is CASSWSGNAGNTIYF. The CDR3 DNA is TGTGCCAGCAGTTGGTCAGGAAATGCCGGAAACACCATATATTTT.

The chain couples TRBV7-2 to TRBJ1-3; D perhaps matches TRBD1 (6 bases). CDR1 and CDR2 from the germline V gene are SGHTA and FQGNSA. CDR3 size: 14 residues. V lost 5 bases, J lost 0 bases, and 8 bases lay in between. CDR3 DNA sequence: TGTGCCAGCAGCCGGACAGACTCTGGAAACACCATATATTTT. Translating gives CASSRTDSGNTIYF.

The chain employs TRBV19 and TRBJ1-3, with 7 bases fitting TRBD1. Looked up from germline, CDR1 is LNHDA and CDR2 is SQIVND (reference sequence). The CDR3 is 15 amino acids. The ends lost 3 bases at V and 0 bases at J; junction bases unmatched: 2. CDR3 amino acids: CASSITGASGNTIYF. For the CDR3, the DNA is TGTGCCAGTAGTATCACAGGGGCCTCTGGAAACACCATATATTTT.

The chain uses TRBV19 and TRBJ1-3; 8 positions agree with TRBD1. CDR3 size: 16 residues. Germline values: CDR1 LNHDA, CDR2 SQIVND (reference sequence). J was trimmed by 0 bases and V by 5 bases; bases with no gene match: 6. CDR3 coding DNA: TGTGCCAGTAGTTTGATACAGGGGGTCTCTGGAAACACCATATATTTT. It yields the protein CASSLIQGVSGNTIYF.

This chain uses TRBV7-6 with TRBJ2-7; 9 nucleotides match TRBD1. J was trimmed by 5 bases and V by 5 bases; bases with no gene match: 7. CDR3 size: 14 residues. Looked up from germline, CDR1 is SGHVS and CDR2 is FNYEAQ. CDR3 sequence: CASSPGQGIDEQYF. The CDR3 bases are TGTGCCAGCAGCCCTGGACAGGGGATCGACGAGCAGTACTTC.

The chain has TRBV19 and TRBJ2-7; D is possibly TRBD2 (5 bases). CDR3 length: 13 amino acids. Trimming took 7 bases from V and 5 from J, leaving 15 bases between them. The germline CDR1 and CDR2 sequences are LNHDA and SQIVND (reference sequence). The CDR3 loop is CASNSRGTDEQYF. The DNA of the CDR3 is TGTGCCAGTAACTCCCGGGGTACAGACGAGCAGTACTTC.

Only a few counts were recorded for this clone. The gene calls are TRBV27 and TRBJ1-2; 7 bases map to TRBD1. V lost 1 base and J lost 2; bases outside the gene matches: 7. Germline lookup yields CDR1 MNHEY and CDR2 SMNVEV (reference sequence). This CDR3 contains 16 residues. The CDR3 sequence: CASSLFAGRGNYGYTF. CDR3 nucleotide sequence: TGTGCCAGCAGTTTATTCGCAGGCAGGGGGAACTATGGCTACACCTTC.

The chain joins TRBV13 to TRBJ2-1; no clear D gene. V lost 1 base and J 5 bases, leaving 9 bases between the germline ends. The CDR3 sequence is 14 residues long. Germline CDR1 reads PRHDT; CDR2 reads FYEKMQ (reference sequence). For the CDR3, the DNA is TGTGCCAGCAGCTTAGAGCAGGTAGACAATGAGCAGTTCTTC. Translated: CASSLEQVDNEQFF.

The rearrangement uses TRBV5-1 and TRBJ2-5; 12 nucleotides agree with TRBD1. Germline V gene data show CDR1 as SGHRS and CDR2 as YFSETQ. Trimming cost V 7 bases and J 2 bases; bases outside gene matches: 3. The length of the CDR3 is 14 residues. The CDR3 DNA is TGCGCCAGCTCGGGACAGGGGGCTCAAGAGACCCAGTACTTC. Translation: CASSGQGAQETQYF.